This entry features one T cell receptor beta chain sequence. Its antigen is still unknown. This entry comes from a study of cytomegalovirus exposure and HLA in healthy donors. V shed 7 bases and J shed 4 bases, with 19 bases lying between them. Germline V gives CDR1 MDHEN, CDR2 SYDVKM. This CDR3 comprises 15 residues. Vbeta (60) and Jbeta (13) primers were used in the PCR. Original processing methods: Roughly 10 million shared chains were among about 80 million unique TCR beta chains counted in a later analysis. Method: immunoSEQ multiplex PCR; TCRdb's copy keeps in-frame clones and lacks some. The DNA gave D and trimming, while V, J and clone size come from that table. The repertoire includes about 150,000 clones, roughly 80% of them detected once, and approximately 15% sits in the top ten. Study-wide results and limits: An ancestry cluster, one associated with Asian ancestry, reportedly showed fewer N-insertions than the approximately 650-donor mean in a later analysis.

The source of this sequence is a woman between 40 and 55 years old in good health and CMV-seronegative. Specimen: PBMCs. This chain uses TRBV28 with TRBJ1-2; D not resolved. The CDR3 region has the DNA TGTGCCAGCACTATTTCGGCACTCCAGGCCTATGGCTACACCTTC. Protein: CASTISALQAYGYTF.